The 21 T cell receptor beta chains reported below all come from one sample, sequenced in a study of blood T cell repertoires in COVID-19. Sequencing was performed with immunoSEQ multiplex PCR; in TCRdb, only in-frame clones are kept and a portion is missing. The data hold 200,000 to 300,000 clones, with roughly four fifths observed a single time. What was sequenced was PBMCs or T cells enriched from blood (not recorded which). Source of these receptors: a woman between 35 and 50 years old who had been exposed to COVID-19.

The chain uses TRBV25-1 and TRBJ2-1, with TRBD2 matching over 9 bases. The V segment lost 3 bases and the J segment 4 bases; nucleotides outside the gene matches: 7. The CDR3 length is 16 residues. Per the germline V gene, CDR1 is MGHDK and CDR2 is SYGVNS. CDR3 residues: CASSEAASGVYNEQFF. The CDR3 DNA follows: TGTGCCAGCAGTGAGGCTGCTAGCGGGGTATACAATGAGCAGTTCTTC.

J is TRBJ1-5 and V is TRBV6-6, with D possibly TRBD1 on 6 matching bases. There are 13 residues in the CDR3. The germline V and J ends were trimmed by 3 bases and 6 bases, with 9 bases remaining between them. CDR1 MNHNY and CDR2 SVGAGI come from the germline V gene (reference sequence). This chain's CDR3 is CASSYQGSQPQHF. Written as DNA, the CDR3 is TGTGCCAGCAGTTATCAGGGGAGTCAGCCCCAGCATTTT.

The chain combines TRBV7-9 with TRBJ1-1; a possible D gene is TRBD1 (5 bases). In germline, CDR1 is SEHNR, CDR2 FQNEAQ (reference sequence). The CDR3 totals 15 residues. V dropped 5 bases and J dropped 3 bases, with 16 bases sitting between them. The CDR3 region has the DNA TGTGCCAGCAGCGGGCTCGGGGGGGTCTACACTGAAGCTTTCTTT. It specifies CASSGLGGVYTEAFF.

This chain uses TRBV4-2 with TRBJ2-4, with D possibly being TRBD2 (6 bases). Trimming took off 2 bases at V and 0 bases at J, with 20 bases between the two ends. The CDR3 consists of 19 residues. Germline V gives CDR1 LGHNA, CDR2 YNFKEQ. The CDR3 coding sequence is TGTGCCAGCAGCCAACAGGCAGCAGCGCGGGGAGTAGCCAAAAACATTCAGTACTTC. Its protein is CASSQQAAARGVAKNIQYF.

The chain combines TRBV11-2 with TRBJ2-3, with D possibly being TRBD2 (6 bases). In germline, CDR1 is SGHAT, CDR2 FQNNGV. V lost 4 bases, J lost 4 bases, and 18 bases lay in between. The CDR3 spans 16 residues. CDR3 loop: CASSYTFSGGSDTQYF. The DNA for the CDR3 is TGTGCCAGCAGCTATACCTTTTCCGGGGGATCAGATACGCAGTATTTT.

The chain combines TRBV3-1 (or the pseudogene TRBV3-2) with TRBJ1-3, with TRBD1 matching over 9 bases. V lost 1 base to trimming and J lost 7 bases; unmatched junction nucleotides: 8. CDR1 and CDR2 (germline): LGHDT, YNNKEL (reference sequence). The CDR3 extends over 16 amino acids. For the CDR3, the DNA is TGTGCCAGCAGCCAAGTGCAGGGACAGGGAACCAACACCATATATTTT. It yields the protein CASSQVQGQGTNTIYF.

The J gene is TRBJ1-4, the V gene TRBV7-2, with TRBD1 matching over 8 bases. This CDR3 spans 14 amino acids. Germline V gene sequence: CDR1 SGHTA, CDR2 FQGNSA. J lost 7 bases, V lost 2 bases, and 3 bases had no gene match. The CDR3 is CASSLSQGVEKLFF. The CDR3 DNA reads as TGTGCCAGCAGCTTATCACAGGGGGTTGAAAAACTGTTTTTT.

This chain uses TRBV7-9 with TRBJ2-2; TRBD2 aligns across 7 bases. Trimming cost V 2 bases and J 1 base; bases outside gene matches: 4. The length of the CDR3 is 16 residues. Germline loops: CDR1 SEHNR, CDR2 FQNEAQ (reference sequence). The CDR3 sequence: CASSLSAGVNTGELFF. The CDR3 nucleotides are TGTGCCAGCAGCTTATCGGCGGGGGTGAACACCGGGGAGCTGTTTTTT.

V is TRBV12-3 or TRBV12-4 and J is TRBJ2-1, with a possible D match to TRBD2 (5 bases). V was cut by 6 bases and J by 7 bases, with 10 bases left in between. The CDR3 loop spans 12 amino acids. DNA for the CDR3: TGTGCCAGCAGCCCCGGGGTAAATGAGCAGTTCTTC. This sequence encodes CASSPGVNEQFF.

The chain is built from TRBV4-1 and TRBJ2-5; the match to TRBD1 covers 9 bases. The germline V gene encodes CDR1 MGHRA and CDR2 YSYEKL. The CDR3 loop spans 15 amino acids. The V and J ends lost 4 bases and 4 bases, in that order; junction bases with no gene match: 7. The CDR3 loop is CASSLRTGETETQYF. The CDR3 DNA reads TGCGCCAGCAGCCTTCGGACAGGGGAAACAGAGACCCAGTACTTC.

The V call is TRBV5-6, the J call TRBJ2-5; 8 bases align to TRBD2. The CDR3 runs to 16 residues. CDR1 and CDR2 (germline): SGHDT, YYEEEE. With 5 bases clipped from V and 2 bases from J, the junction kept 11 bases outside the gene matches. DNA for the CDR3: TGTGCCAGCAGTAGGCGGGGGGTGGAGGGGCAAGAGACCCAGTACTTC. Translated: CASSRRGVEGQETQYF.

CDR3 in amino acids: CAISGRGDLTGLGQETQYF. In DNA, the CDR3 is TGTGCCATCAGTGGGAGAGGGGACTTAACAGGATTGGGACAAGAGACCCAGTACTTC. The chain couples TRBV10-3 to TRBJ2-5; D perhaps matches TRBD2 (6 bases). The V end was cut by 4 bases, the J end by 2 bases, with 26 bases between. CDR1 and CDR2 (germline): ENHRY, SYGVKD. This CDR3 has 19 residues.

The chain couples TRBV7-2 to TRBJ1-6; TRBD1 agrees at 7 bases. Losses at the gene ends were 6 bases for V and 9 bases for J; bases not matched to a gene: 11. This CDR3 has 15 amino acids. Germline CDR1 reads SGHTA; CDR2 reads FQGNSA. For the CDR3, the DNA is TGTGCCAGCAGGGAGAGGGCAGGGGGAAGTTCACCCCTCCACTTT. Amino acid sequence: CASRERAGGSSPLHF.

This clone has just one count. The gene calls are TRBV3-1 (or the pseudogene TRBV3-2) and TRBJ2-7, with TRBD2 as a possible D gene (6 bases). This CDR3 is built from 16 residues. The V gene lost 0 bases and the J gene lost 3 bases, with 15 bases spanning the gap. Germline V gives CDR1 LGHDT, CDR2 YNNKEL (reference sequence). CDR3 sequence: CASSQDFWGGDYEQYF. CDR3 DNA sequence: TGTGCCAGCAGCCAAGATTTCTGGGGCGGGGACTACGAGCAGTACTTC.

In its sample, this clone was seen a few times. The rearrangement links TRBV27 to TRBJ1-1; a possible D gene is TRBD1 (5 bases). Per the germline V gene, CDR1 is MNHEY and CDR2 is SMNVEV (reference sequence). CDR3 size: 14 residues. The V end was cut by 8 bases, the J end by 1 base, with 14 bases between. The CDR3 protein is CASGHPGGNTEAFF. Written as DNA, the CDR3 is TGTGCCAGCGGACACCCCGGGGGGAACACTGAAGCTTTCTTT.

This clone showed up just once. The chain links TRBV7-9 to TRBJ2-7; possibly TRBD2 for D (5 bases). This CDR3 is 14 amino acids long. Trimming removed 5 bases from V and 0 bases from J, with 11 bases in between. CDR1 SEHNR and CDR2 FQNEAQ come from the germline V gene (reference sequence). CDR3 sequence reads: CASSLLASSYEQYF. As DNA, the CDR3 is TGTGCCAGCAGCCTTCTAGCCAGCTCCTACGAGCAGTACTTC.

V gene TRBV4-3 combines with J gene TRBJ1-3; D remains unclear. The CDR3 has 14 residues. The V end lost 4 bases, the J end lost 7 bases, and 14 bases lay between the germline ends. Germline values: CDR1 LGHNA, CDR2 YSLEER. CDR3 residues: CASSLTLEWNTIYF. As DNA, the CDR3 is TGCGCCAGCAGCCTTACTCTGGAGTGGAACACCATATATTTT.

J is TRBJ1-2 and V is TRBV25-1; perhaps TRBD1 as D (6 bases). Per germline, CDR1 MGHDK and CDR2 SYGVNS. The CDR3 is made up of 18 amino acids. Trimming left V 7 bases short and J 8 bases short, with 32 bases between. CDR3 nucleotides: TGTGCCAGCATTCCCCGCAAGCTAGGGGGGGGCTGGCCTGAGGGCTACACCTTC. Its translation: CASIPRKLGGGWPEGYTF.

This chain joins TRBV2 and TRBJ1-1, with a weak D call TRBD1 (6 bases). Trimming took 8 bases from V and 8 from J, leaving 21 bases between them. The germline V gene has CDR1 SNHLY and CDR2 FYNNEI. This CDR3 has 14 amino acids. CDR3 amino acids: CASRQGGVGDEAFF. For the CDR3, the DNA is TGTGCCAGCCGACAAGGGGGTGTTGGGGACGAAGCTTTCTTT.

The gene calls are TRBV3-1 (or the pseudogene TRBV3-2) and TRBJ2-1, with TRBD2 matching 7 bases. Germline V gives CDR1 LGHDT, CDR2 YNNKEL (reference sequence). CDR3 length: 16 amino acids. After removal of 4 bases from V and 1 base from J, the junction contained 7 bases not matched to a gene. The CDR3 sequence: CASSPNGGGSYNEQFF. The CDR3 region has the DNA TGTGCCAGCAGCCCGAATGGGGGGGGGTCCTACAATGAGCAGTTCTTC.

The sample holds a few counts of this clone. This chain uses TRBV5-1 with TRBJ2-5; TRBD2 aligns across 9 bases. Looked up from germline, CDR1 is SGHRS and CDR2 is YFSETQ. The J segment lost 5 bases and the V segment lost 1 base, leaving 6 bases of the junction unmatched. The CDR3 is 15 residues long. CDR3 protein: CASSLRGGAGETQYF. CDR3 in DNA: TGCGCCAGCAGCTTGCGCGGGGGGGCAGGCGAGACCCAGTACTTC. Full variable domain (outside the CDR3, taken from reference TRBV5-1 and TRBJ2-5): KAGVTQTPRYLIKTRGQQVTLSCSPISGHRSVSWYQQTPGQGLQFLFEYFSETQRNKGNFPGRFSGRQFSNSRSEMNVSTLELGDSALYLCASSLRGGAGETQYFGPGTRLLVL.